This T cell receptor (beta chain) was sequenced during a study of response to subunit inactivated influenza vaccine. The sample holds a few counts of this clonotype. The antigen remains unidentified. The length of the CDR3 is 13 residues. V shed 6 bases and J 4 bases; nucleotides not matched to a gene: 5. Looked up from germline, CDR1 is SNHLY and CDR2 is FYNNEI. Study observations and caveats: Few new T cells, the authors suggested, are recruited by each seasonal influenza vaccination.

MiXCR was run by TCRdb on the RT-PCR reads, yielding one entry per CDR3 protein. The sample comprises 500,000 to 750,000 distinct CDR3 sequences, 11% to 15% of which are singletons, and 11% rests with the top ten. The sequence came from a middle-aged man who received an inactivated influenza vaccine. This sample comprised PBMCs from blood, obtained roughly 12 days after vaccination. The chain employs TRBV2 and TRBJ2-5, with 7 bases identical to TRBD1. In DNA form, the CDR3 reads TGTGCCAGCAGGGACAGGTATTCAGAGACCCAGTACTTC. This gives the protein CASRDRYSETQYF.